The TCR beta chain under discussion was sequenced for a study of cytotoxic CD8 clonotypes in ibrutinib-treated CLL. The CDR3 has 12 residues. Trimming took 7 bases from V and 3 from J, leaving 10 bases between them. Germline CDR1 is SNHLY and CDR2 is FYNNEI. The data were produced by immunoSEQ multiplex PCR, yet TCRdb's version contains in-frame clones alone and is incomplete. This table has under 300,000 clones, roughly 74% appearing once. The sequenced sample was PBMCs, obtained after 24 months of ibrutinib treatment. This clonotype originated in a human donor with chronic lymphocytic leukemia. This sequence joins TRBV2 and TRBJ2-7; D call uncertain. CDR3 coding DNA: TGTGCCAGCATGGGTCTTAACTACGAGCAGTACTTC. Amino acid sequence: CASMGLNYEQYF.